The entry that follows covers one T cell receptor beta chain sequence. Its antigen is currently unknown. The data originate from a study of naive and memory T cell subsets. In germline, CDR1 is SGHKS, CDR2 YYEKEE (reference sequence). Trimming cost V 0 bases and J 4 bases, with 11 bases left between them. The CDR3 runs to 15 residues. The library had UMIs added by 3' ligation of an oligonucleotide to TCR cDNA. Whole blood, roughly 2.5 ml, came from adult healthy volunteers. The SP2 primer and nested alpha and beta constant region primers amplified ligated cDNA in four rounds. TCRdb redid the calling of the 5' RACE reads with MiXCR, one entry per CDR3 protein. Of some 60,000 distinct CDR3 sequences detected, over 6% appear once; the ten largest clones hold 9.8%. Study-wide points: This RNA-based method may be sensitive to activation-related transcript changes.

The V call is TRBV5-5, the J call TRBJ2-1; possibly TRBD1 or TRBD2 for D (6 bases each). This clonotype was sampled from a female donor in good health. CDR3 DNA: TGTGCCAGCAGCTTGGCCGGGGGCCGGTACAATGAGCAGTTCTTC. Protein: CASSLAGGRYNEQFF.